This entry concerns a single T cell receptor (beta chain). The entry originates in a study of blood T cell repertoires in COVID-19. The wider study: The samples span acute and convalescent COVID-19 from the United States, Italy and Spain. From T cells, B-cell-depleted T cells, or PBMCs came the material, which was cDNA or gDNA.

Germline V gives CDR1 MNHEY, CDR2 SMNVEV (reference sequence). The CDR3 extends over 15 amino acids. After removal of 8 bases from V and 4 bases from J, the junction contained 3 bases not matched to a gene. Only in-frame clones appear in the TCRdb table, and some are missing; sequencing was by immunoSEQ multiplex PCR. The table includes a few hundred thousand clones, 70% to 90% detected once. This TCR came from a woman younger than 45 with COVID-19, enrolled during active disease. V is TRBV27 and J is TRBJ2-1, with TRBD2 matching 15 bases. Sample: peripheral blood. CDR3 in amino acids: CASQGLAGGYNEQFF. The DNA for the CDR3 is TGTGCCAGCCAGGGACTAGCGGGGGGTTACAATGAGCAGTTCTTC.